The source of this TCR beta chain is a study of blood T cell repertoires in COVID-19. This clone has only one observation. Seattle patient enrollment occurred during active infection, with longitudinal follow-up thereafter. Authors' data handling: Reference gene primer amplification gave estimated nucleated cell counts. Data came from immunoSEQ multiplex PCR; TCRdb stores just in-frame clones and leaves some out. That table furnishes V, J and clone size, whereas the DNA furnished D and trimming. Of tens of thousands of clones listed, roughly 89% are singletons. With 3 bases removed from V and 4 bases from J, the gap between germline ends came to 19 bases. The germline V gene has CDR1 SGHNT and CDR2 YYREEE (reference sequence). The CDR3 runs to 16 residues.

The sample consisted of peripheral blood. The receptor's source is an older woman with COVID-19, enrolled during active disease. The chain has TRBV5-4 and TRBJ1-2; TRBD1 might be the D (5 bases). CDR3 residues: CASSSAFGTSGYGYTF. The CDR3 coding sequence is TGTGCCAGCAGCTCGGCCTTTGGGACTTCAGGCTATGGCTACACCTTC.